This entry features one T cell receptor (beta chain) sequence. CDR3 length: 17 amino acids. Germline trimming cut 3 bases from V and 0 bases from J; bases unmatched to any gene: 10. Germline V CDR1 and CDR2: KGHSH, LQKENI. The data were obtained in a study of blood T cell repertoires in COVID-19. For the study at large: The samples span acute and convalescent COVID-19 from the United States, Italy and Spain.

The assay was immunoSEQ multiplex PCR, and TCRdb's table has in-frame clones only and misses some. The repertoire includes about 34,000 clones, roughly 80% of them detected once, and around 16% sits in the top ten. The sequencing input was peripheral blood. The sequence derives from a human donor in a cohort sampled during active COVID-19. The chain combines TRBV18 with TRBJ2-5, with 7 bases that match TRBD2. CDR3: CASSPEGGGLYQETQYF. The CDR3 nucleotides are TGTGCCAGCTCACCGGAAGGCGGGGGACTGTACCAAGAGACCCAGTACTTC.